A selection of T cell receptor beta chains follows, all from one sample in a study of blood T cell repertoires in COVID-19. The data were produced by immunoSEQ multiplex PCR, yet TCRdb's version contains in-frame clones alone and is incomplete. Of roughly 180,000 clones listed, over 80% are singletons. What was sequenced was peripheral blood. The receptors shown here come from a woman in her thirties with acute or convalescent COVID-19. Both conserved end residues are part of each CDR3. The D gene is left open where the match is weak. Size values are once, few and many counts, or a class for expanded clones, and some rows have none.

>TRBJ2-4|.|TRBD1|TRBV7-8
TGTGCCAGCAGCGCTATGGGACAGGGTTCGAACATTCAGTACTTC
CASSAMGQGSNIQYF
>TRBJ2-1|.|TRBD2|TRBV9
TGTGCCAGCAGCGTAGCTACCCAAGCGGGGGTTGGTGAGCAGTTCTTC
CASSVATQAGVGEQFF
>TRBJ2-2|.|TRBD2|TRBV27
TGTGCCAGCAGTCCCGGACTAGCGGGAGGGCCCGGCGGGGAGCTGTTTTTT
CASSPGLAGGPGGELFF
>TRBJ1-2|.|TRBD1|TRBV11-3
TGTGCCAGCAGCTTAGGGACAGGGGGCTATGGCTACACCTTC
CASSLGTGGYGYTF
>TRBJ1-6|.|.|TRBV25-1
TGTGCCAGCAGAAGGAACCGACAGACCCCTAATTCACCCCTCCACTTT
CASRRNRQTPNSPLHF
>TRBJ1-2|.|.|TRBV20-1
TGCAGTGCGGCAGGCCCCTATGGCTACACCTTC
CSAAGPYGYTF
>TRBJ1-2|.|TRBD1|TRBV13
TGTGCCAGCAGCTCTGGACGGGACAGATACTATGGCTACACCTTC
CASSSGRDRYYGYTF
>TRBJ1-6|once|TRBD1|TRBV6-6
TGTGCCAGCAGTCCTACGACAGGGGCCTATAATTCACCCCTCCACTTT
CASSPTTGAYNSPLHF
>TRBJ1-1|.|.|TRBV19
TGTGCCAGTACCACCAGGGGAATCGGTGAAGCTTTCTTT
CASTTRGIGEAFF
>TRBJ2-1|.|TRBD1|TRBV10-1
TGCGCCAGCAGGACCGGACAGGGGGCAAACAATGAGCAGTTCTTC
CASRTGQGANNEQFF
>TRBJ2-1|once|.|TRBV2
TGTGCCAGCAGTGATGGGCGAGAGCAGTTCTTC
CASSDGREQFF
>TRBJ2-1|.|TRBD2|TRBV5-1
TGCGCCAGCAATGTTGGCGGGAGTAGTTCCTACAATGAGCAGTTCTTC
CASNVGGSSSYNEQFF
>TRBJ1-4|once|TRBD1|TRBV3-1/TRBV3-2
TGTGCCAGCAGCCAAGTTTCAGGGGGGCATGAAAAACTGTTTTTT
CASSQVSGGHEKLFF